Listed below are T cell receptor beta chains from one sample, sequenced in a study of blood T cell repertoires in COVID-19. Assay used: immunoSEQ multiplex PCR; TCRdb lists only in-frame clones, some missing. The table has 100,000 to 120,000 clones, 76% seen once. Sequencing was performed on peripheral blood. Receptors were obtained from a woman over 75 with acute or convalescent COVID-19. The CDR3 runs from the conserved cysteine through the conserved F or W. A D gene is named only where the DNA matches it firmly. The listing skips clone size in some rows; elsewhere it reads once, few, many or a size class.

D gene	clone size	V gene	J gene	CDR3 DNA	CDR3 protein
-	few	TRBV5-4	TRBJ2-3	TGTGCCAGCAGCTTGTCGGGCGGGGTTACAAGCACAGATACGCAGTATTTT	CASSLSGGVTSTDTQYF
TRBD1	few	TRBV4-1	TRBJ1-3	TGCGCCAGCAGCCAAGATAGGGACAGGGTCCTCTCTGGAAACACCATATATTTT	CASSQDRDRVLSGNTIYF
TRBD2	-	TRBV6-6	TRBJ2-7	TGTGCCAGCAGTCAAAAAACTAGCGGGATTGGGGCCTACGAGCAGTACTTC	CASSQKTSGIGAYEQYF
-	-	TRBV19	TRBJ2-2	TGTGCCAGTAGTATCAGGGGGACTTACACCGGGGAGCTGTTTTTT	CASSIRGTYTGELFF
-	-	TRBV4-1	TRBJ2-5	TGCGCCAGCAGCCAAGAAGGGGTGTTGGGGACCCAGTACTTC	CASSQEGVLGTQYF
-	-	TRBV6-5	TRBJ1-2	TGTGCCAGCAGCCAGGGGTTTGGCTACACCTTC	CASSQGFGYTF
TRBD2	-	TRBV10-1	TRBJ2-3	TGCGCCAGCAGTGAGACATTTAGCGGGAGGGCAGCAGATACGCAGTATTTT	CASSETFSGRAADTQYF
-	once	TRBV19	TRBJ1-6	TGTGCCAGCCGGGTCTCCTATAATTCACCCCTCCACTTT	CASRVSYNSPLHF
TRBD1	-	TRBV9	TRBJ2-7	TGTGCCAGCAGCGTAGGTCAGGGGGCGCGTGAGCAGTACTTC	CASSVGQGAREQYF
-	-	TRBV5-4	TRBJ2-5	TGTGCCAGCAGCTTGAGCGGAGGAGAGACCCAGTACTTC	CASSLSGGETQYF
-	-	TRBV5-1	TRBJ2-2	TGCGCCAGCAGCTTGATCGGGGATGTCGGGGAGCTGTTTTTT	CASSLIGDVGELFF
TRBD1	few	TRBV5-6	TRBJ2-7	TGTGCCAGCAGCTTGACAGGGGGCGGTGGGTTCTACGAGCAGTACTTC	CASSLTGGGGFYEQYF
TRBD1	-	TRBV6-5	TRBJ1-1	TGTGCCAGCGCAGGGGGACCAGGAGGCGCTTTCTTT	CASAGGPGGAFF